This T cell receptor (beta chain) came from a study of graft-versus-host responses after intestinal transplantation (dated by TCRdb to the early 2020s). At the level of the whole study: The transplants that recipients received were multivisceral, liver-intestinal, or isolated intestinal. All recipients received anti-thymocyte globulin induction followed by maintenance tacrolimus and steroids for about three years. After intestinal transplantation, graft-versus-host and host-versus-graft alloreactive T cell clones in the graft, circulation and bone marrow were tracked using bulk TCR-beta CDR3 sequencing. Alloreactive clones were identified by sequencing pre-transplant mixed lymphocyte reaction products and comparing these products with unstimulated pre-transplant donor and recipient T cells. The cohort enrolled around 25 intestinal transplant recipients including one retransplant, and a few patients lacking pretransplant specimens were excluded. A peak of at least 4% donor T cells among recipient peripheral blood mononuclear cells was the definition used for donor T cell macrochimerism. Rather than being sequenced by the commercial service, samples from three later patients were sequenced in-house on an Illumina MiSeq and processed with MiXCR.

The library was produced with the immunoSEQ multiplex PCR assay. For most patients, genomic DNA was isolated with the Qiagen DNeasy Blood and Tissue Kit and shipped frozen to Adaptive Biotechnologies for TCR sequencing. High-throughput TCR-beta CDR3 sequencing of genomic DNA from most patients was performed by Adaptive Biotechnologies. The authors' pipeline ran thus. Adaptive's ImmunoSEQ software supplied the TCR sequencing data for 15 to 20 patients, while MiXCR and VDJtools were used to process a few other patients. CD4 versus CD8 sorting errors were corrected by removing sequences found in both subsets at a frequency ratio below 5:1. CDR3 nucleotide sequences shared by donor and recipient were removed because the origin of these sequences could not be assigned. To be classed as alloreactive, a clone needed at least 2-fold expansion over unstimulated cells and a minimum CFSE-low frequency of 0.002% (template counts) or 0.001% (read counts). Clones detected in sequenced pre-transplant spleen, lymph node, or MLR CFSE-low populations of the donor or recipient were defined as mappable. Cumulative frequency of alloreactive clones was calculated as a percentage of all sequences weighted by copy number. TCRdb obtained this table from immuneACCESS and retained in-frame rearrangements with V and J assigned. These tables miss some clones; where compared with another copy, unresolved V genes account for less than half of the shortfall, and the remainder is unexplained. Clone size and V and J calls were adopted from that table, with D and trimming inferred from the DNA. Present in this sample are over 8,500 clones, over 25% of which were seen just once. The top ten clones comprise approximately 5% of the sample.

In light of the paper, this sample's time point label describes: cells obtained before transplantation from donor or recipient. In mixed lymphocyte reactions, some 200,000 CFSE-labeled pre-transplant responders were plated with some 200,000 irradiated violet-dye-labeled stimulators and cultured for 6 days. Proliferating CD3+CD4+CFSE-low and CD3+CD8+CFSE-low responder cells were FACS-sorted on a BD Influx sorter after the mixed lymphocyte reaction. The CDR3 runs 14 residues from the cysteine to the phenylalanine. Only CDR3 DNA is held: 42 bases, read in frame from base 1. Unmatched junction bases come to 1, with V trimmed by 2 bases and J by 3 bases. The germline V gene (reference sequence) gives CDR1 as MNHNY and CDR2 as SVGAGI. Comments on this clone: Base quality data are lacking; no much larger clone is found one base away.

Points the paper makes about the study in general: GvH clones were found in recipient bone marrow, and some of the GvH clones appeared earlier in ileal mucosa or blood, which is consistent with an intestinal mucosal origin. Peak levels of circulating GvH clones were associated with declines in HvG clones early after transplant. In the allografts of patients with donor T cell macrochimerism, GvH to HvG T cell clonal ratios were high. Conclusions were limited by the relatively low number and heterogeneity of intestinal transplant patients.

Recombination joined TRBV6-6 with TRBJ2-7, and 10 junction bases match TRBD1. The sequencing here drew on alloreactive CD8+ T cells from a mixed lymphocyte reaction culture, taken before transplantation. Taken with the paper, the label for cell subset or site translates to: CFSE-low proliferating T cells sorted from roughly 6-day pre-transplant mixed lymphocyte reaction (GvH or HvG direction). The receptor comes from a human patient who was an organ donor for intestinal transplantation. The nucleotides are TGTGCCAGCAGTTACGGACAGGGGGGCTACGAGCAGTACTTC. It translates to CASSYGQGGYEQYF.